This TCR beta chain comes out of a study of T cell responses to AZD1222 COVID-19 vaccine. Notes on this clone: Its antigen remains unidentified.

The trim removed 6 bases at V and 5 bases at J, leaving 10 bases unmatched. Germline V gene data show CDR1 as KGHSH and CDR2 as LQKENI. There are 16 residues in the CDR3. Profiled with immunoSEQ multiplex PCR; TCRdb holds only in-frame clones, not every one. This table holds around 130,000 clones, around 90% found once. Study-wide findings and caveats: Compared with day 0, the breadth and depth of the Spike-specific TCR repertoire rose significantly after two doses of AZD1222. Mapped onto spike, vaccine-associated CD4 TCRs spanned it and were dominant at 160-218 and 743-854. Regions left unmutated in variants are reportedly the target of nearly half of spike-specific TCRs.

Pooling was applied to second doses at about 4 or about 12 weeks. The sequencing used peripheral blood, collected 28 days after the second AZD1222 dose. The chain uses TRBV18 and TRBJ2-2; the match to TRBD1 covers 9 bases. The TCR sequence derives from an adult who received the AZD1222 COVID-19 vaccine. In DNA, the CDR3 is TGTGCCAGCTCCCCGATGTTGGACAGGGGAACCGGGGAGCTGTTTTTT. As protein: CASSPMLDRGTGELFF.